The entry below describes one T cell receptor (beta chain). Antigen specificity is unknown. The CDR3 spans 17 residues. CDR1 and CDR2 from the germline V gene are MGHRA and YSYEKL. Unmatched junction bases numbered 7, after V lost 0 bases and J lost 6 bases. TCRdb reprocessed the PCR reads with MiXCR, giving one entry per CDR3 protein. This sample has about half a million distinct CDR3 sequences, with about 21% found just once. The sample is drawn from a study of molecular identifiers for immune sequencing clone quantification. Notes on the study in general: Over 97% of effector molecules, but under 1% in naive cells, were held by clones with more than 20 RNA copies. Spiked TCR RNA from one Jurkat cell reportedly showed up when mixed among one million naive cells.

Sequencing was carried out using naive CD8+ T cells from blood, with Jurkat cell RNA spiked in. The subset is: FACS-sorted CD8+CD4-CCR7+CD45RA+ naive T cells. This clonotype originated in a human donor in good health. Some libraries in this study had Jurkat cell RNA spiked in. The V call is TRBV4-1, the J call TRBJ2-2; TRBD2 matches at 10 bases. Here the CDR3 DNA reads TGCGCCAGCAGCCAAGATCGGCTAGCGGGAGTATCCGGGGAGCTGTTTTTT. Protein sequence: CASSQDRLAGVSGELFF.